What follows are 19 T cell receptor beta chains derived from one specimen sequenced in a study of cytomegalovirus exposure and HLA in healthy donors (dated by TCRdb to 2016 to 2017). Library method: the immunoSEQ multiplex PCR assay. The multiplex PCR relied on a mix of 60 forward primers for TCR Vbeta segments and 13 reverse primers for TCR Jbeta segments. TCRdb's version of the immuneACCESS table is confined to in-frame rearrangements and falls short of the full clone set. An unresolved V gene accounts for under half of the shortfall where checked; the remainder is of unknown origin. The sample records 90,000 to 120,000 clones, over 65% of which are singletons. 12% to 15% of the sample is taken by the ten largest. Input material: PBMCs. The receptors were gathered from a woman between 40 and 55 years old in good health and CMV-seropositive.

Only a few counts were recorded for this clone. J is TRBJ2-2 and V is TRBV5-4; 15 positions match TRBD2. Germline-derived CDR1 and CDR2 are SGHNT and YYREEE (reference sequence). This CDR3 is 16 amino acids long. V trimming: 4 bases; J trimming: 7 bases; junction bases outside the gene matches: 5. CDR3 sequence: CASSRTSGGVGGELFF. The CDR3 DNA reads TGTGCCAGCAGCCGGACTAGCGGGGGGGTTGGCGGGGAGCTGTTTTTT. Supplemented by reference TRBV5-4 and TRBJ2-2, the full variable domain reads ETGVTQSPTHLIKTRGQQVTLRCSSQSGHNTVSWYQQALGQGPQFIFQYYREEENGRGNFPPRFSGLQFPNYSSELNVNALELDDSALYLCASSRTSGGVGGELFFGEGSRLTVL.

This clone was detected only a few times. The CDR3 loop is CASRGTFNSGNTIYF. The CDR3 nucleotides are TGTGCCAGCAGAGGGACATTTAACTCTGGAAACACCATATATTTT. The rearrangement joins TRBV6-6 to TRBJ1-3; a weak D match, TRBD1 (6 bases). This CDR3 region has 15 residues. The germline V and J ends were trimmed by 6 bases and 0 bases, with 12 bases remaining between them. The germline V gene has CDR1 MNHNY and CDR2 SVGAGI (reference sequence).

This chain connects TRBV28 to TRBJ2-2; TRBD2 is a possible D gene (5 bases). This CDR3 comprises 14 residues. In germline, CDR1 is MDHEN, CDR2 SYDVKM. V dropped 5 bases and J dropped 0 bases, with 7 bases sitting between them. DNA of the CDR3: TGTGCCAGCAGTCCCGGGACGAACACCGGGGAGCTGTTTTTT. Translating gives CASSPGTNTGELFF.

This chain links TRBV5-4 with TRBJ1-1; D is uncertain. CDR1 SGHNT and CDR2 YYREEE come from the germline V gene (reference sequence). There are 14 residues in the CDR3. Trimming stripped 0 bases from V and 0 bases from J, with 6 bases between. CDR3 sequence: CASSLETLNTEAFF. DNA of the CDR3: TGTGCCAGCAGCTTGGAGACATTGAACACTGAAGCTTTCTTT.

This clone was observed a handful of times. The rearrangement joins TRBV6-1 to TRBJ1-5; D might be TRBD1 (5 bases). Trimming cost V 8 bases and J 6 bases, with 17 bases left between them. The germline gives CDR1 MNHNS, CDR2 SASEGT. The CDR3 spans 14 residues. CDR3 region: CASSLGGTGQPQHF. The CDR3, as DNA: TGTGCCAGCTCATTGGGGGGGACGGGTCAGCCCCAGCATTTT.

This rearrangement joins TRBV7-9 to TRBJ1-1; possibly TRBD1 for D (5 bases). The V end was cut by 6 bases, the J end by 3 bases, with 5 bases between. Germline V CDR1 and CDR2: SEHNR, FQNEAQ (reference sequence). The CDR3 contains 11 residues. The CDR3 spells CASRGDTEAFF. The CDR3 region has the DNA TGTGCCAGCAGAGGGGACACTGAAGCTTTCTTT.

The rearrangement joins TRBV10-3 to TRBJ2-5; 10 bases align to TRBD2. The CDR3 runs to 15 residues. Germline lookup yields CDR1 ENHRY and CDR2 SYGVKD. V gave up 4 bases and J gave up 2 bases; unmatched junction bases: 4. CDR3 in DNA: TGTGCCATCAGTGCCGGACTAGCGGTACAAGAGACCCAGTACTTC. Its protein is CAISAGLAVQETQYF.

The CDR3 spells CASSHTRGPEKLFF. The CDR3 coding sequence is TGCGCCAGCAGCCACACTAGGGGGCCTGAAAAACTGTTTTTT. The rearrangement joins TRBV4-3 to TRBJ1-4; 7 bases match TRBD1. V was pared by 3 bases and J by 7 bases, with 5 bases of the junction left unmatched. The length of the CDR3 is 14 residues. The germline V gene has CDR1 LGHNA and CDR2 YSLEER.

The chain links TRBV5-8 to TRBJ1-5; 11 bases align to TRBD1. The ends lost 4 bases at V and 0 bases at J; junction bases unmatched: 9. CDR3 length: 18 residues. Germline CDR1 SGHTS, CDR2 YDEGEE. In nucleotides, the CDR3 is TGTGCCAGCAGCCCGGGGACAGGGGGGACCTATAGCAATCAGCCCCAGCATTTT. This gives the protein CASSPGTGGTYSNQPQHF.

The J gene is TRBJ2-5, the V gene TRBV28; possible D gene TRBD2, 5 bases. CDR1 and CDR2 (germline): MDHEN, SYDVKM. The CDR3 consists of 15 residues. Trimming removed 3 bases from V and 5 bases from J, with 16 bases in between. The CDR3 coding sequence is TGTGCCAGCAGTTTGCCCGGGAACGGGCTCGAGACCCAGTACTTC. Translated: CASSLPGNGLETQYF.

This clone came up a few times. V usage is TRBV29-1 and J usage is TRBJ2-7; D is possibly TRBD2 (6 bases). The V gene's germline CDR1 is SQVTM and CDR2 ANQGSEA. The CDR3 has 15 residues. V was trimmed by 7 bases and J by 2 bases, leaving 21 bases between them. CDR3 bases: TGCAGCGCCACAGATTACGACGGGGGAACCTACGAGCAGTACTTC. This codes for CSATDYDGGTYEQYF.

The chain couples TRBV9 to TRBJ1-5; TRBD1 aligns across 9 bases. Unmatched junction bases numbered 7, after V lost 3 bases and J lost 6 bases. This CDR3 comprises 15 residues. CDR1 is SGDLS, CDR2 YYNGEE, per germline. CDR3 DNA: TGTGCCAGCAGCGAAGACCCGACAGGGGGTCAGCCCCAGCATTTT. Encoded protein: CASSEDPTGGQPQHF.

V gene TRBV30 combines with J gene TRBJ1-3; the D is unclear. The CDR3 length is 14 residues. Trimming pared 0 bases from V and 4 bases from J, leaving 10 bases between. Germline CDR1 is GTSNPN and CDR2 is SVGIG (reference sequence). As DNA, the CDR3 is TGTGCCTGGAGTGTTGACAAGCCCGGAAACACCATATATTTT. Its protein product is CAWSVDKPGNTIYF.

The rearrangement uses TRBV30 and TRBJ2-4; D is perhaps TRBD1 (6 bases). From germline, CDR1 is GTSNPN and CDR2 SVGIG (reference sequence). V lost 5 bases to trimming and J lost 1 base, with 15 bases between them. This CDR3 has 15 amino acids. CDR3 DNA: TGTGCCTGGCAACAGGGTCATTTGGCCAAAAACATTCAGTACTTC. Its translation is CAWQQGHLAKNIQYF.

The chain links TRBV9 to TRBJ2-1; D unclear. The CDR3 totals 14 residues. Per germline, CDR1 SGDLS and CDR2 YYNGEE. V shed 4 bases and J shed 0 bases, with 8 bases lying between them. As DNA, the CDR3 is TGTGCCAGCAGCCACACAAGCTCCTACAATGAGCAGTTCTTC. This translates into CASSHTSSYNEQFF.

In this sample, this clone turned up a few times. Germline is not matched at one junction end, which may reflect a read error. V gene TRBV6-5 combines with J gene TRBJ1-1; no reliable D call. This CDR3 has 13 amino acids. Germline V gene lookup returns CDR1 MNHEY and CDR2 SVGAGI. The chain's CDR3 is CASSTRGVYRRAF. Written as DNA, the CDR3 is TGTGCCAGCAGCACCCGCGGGGTTTACCGACGCGCTTTT.

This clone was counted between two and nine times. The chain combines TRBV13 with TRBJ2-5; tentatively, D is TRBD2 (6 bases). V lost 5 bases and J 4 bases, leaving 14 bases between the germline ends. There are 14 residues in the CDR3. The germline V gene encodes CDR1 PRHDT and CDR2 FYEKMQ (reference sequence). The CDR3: CASSAGLHPETQYF. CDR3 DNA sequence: TGTGCCAGCAGCGCGGGACTGCACCCAGAGACCCAGTACTTC.

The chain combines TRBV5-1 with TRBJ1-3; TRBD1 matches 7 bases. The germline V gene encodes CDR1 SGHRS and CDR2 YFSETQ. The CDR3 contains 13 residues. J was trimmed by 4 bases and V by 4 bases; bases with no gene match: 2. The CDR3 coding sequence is TGCGCCAGCAGCCTGGGACAGGGAAACACCATATATTTT. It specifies CASSLGQGNTIYF. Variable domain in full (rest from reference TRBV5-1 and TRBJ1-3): KAGVTQTPRYLIKTRGQQVTLSCSPISGHRSVSWYQQTPGQGLQFLFEYFSETQRNKGNFPGRFSGRQFSNSRSEMNVSTLELGDSALYLCASSLGQGNTIYFGEGSWLTVV.

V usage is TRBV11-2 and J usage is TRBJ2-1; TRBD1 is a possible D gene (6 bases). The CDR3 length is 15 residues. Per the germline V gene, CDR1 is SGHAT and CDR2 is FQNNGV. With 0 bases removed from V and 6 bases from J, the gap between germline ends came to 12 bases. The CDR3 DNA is TGTGCCAGCAGCTTAGACATACAGGGATCCAATGAGCAGTTCTTC. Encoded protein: CASSLDIQGSNEQFF.